This is a list of T cell receptor beta chains from one sample in a study of T cell responses to AZD1222 COVID-19 vaccine. Libraries were prepared by immunoSEQ multiplex PCR; TCRdb keeps only in-frame clonotypes and omits some of them. The repertoire includes over 95,000 clones, 85% to 90% of them detected once, and 7.5% sits in the top ten. The sample was peripheral blood, taken on day 0 of AZD1222 vaccination. Receptors were obtained from an adult in good health. The CDR3 runs from the conserved cysteine through the conserved F or W. The D gene is left open where the match is weak. For some rows the clone size is stated as once, few or many, or as a class when expanded; others skip it.

D	size	J	V	DNA	CDR3
NA	once	TRBJ1-2	TRBV28	TGTGCCAGCATGACGGTTAACTATGGCTACACCTTC	CASMTVNYGYTF
NA	NA	TRBJ1-1	TRBV29-1	TGCAGCGTTAAGGATCAGGGAACTGAAGCTTTCTTT	CSVKDQGTEAFF
NA	NA	TRBJ2-5	TRBV28	TGTGCCAGCAGTTGGGGGTACGAGACCCAGTACTTC	CASSWGYETQYF
TRBD2	few	TRBJ2-2	TRBV7-9	TGTGCCACCCGAGCGGGGGGAAGCACCGGGGAGCTGTTTTTT	CATRAGGSTGELFF
NA	NA	TRBJ2-7	TRBV7-9	TGTGCCAGCAGCTTAGGGCGGACGCTGGACAACCCTCCCTACGAGCAGTACTTC	CASSLGRTLDNPPYEQYF
TRBD2	NA	TRBJ2-5	TRBV4-3	TGCGCCAGCAGCCCCCGGCCGGGGGGGCAAGAGACCCAGTACTTC	CASSPRPGGQETQYF
NA	NA	TRBJ1-1	TRBV7-9	TGTGCCAGCGATTCGGTAGCGAACACTGAAGCTTTCTTT	CASDSVANTEAFF
NA	NA	TRBJ1-3	TRBV28	TGTGCCAGCAGTAAAGCCGGGGATGGAAACACCATATATTTT	CASSKAGDGNTIYF
NA	NA	TRBJ1-1	TRBV29-1	TGCAGCGCCTCAGACACTGAAGCTTTCTTT	CSASDTEAFF
TRBD1	NA	TRBJ1-1	TRBV3-1/TRBV3-2	TGTGCCAGCAGCCAGAGACAGGGTGGCACTGAAGCTTTCTTT	CASSQRQGGTEAFF
NA	few	TRBJ1-2	TRBV5-4	TGTGCCAGCAGCCTCCCTTCCGGGGCCTATGGCTACACCTTC	CASSLPSGAYGYTF
TRBD1	few	TRBJ1-3	TRBV19	TGTGCCAGTCTCGGGACAGACTCTGGAAACACCATATATTTT	CASLGTDSGNTIYF
NA	NA	TRBJ1-3	TRBV7-2	TGTGCCAGCAGCTACGCCAGGGGTCTTGGAAACACCATATATTTT	CASSYARGLGNTIYF
TRBD1	NA	TRBJ1-1	TRBV30	TGTGCCTGGAGTGTGGGGAACCCGGGACAGGGTTCTTTCTTT	CAWSVGNPGQGSFF
TRBD2	NA	TRBJ2-1	TRBV28	TGTGCCAGCAGCACCCCCGGCGGGAGCTCCTACAATGAGCAGTTCTTC	CASSTPGGSSYNEQFF
TRBD1	NA	TRBJ1-1	TRBV7-9	TGTGCCAGCAGCTTAGAGGCAGGGGGCAGCACTGAAGCTTTCTTT	CASSLEAGGSTEAFF
TRBD1	NA	TRBJ1-1	TRBV28	TGTGCCAGCAGCAAATGGGACAGCCAGATTTTGAACACTGAAGCTTTCTTT	CASSKWDSQILNTEAFF
TRBD1	NA	TRBJ2-1	TRBV19	TGTGCCAGTAGCATGACAGGGGGCGCGTACAATGAGCAGTTCTTC	CASSMTGGAYNEQFF
TRBD1	NA	TRBJ1-6	TRBV9	TGTGCCAGCAGCGCCAGGGACAGGGAAAGTTCACCCCTCCACTTT	CASSARDRESSPLHF
TRBD1	NA	TRBJ2-2	TRBV3-1/TRBV3-2	TGTGCCAGCAGCCTCGGGACAGGGATAGGGGAGCTGTTTTTT	CASSLGTGIGELFF
NA	once	TRBJ2-1	TRBV5-1	TGCGCCAGCAGCTTGGTGGGCTTGAACAATGAGCAGTTCTTC	CASSLVGLNNEQFF
NA	once	TRBJ1-5	TRBV4-3	TGCGCCAGCAGCCAAGATTGGAGGCGGTACAATCAGCCCCAGCATTTT	CASSQDWRRYNQPQHF
NA	NA	TRBJ2-5	TRBV20-1	TGCAGTGCTAGCCCCTGGGAGACCCAGTACTTC	CSASPWETQYF
NA	NA	TRBJ1-4	TRBV12-3/TRBV12-4	TGTGCCAGCAGTCGACAGAATGAAAAACTGTTTTTT	CASSRQNEKLFF
NA	NA	TRBJ2-5	TRBV18	TGTGCCAGCTCACCGATGGGGGAGACCCAGTACTTC	CASSPMGETQYF